The entry below describes one TCR beta chain. PCR was performed using 60 Vbeta and 13 Jbeta primers. In the authors' methods: Counted up in a later analysis, unique TCR beta chains came to some 75 million, with some 11 million shared. The method was immunoSEQ multiplex PCR; TCRdb's version includes in-frame clones alone and lacks a portion of them. From that table come the V and J calls and clone size; the DNA was used to work out D and trimming. The profile shows about 120,000 clones, 70% to 80% of them singletons. The sample belongs to a study of cytomegalovirus exposure and HLA in healthy donors. In the study overall: Earlier, 117 million unique TCR beta sequences were recovered from roughly 200 million T cells by an analysis. Approximately 80 million unique TCRs, all from HLA-typed donors, were included in an early release of the data.

CDR1 and CDR2 (germline): SGHAT, FQDESV (reference sequence). This CDR3 has 14 amino acids. The germline V and J ends were trimmed by 5 bases and 5 bases, with 12 bases remaining between them. This receptor was obtained from a middle-aged woman in good health and CMV-seropositive. The sequenced sample consisted of PBMCs. The chain carries TRBV11-1 and TRBJ1-4; no clear D gene. The CDR3, as DNA: TGTGCCAGCAGCCCGGGTGTCCGGAATGAAAAACTGTTTTTT. Encoded protein: CASSPGVRNEKLFF. The whole variable domain, remainder taken from reference TRBV11-1 and TRBJ1-4, is EAEVAQSPRYKITEKSQAVAFWCDPISGHATLYWYRQILGQGPELLVQFQDESVVDDSQLPKDRFSAERLKGVDSTLKIQPAELGDSAMYLCASSPGVRNEKLFFGSGTQLSVL.